The rows below give T cell receptor beta chains drawn from one sample of a study of T cells after yellow fever vaccination. TCRdb reanalysed the 5' RACE reads using MiXCR and keeps one entry per CDR3 protein. The table shows over 300,000 distinct CDR3 sequences, with around 4% occurring only once. Sequenced material: PBMCs, taken on the day of the yellow fever booster vaccination. These receptors were collected from a man between 18 and 35 years old who received the YFV17D yellow fever vaccine. CDR3s include the opening cysteine and the closing phenylalanine or tryptophan. The D gene is left open where the match is weak. Some rows have no size entry. The others give once, few or many, or a class for an expanded clone.

size: many
V: TRBV18
J: TRBJ2-1
D: TRBD1
DNA: TGTGCCAGCTCAACAGGACAGGGAAGGTCCCAGCCCTACAATGAGCAGTTCTTC
CDR3: CASSTGQGRSQPYNEQFF

size: many
V: TRBV5-1
J: TRBJ1-1
D: TRBD1
DNA: TGCGCCAGCAGCTCCCGGACAGGGGGCTACACTGAAGCTTTCTTT
CDR3: CASSSRTGGYTEAFF

size: many
V: TRBV10-3
J: TRBJ1-1
D: NA
DNA: TGTGCCATCAGTGAGTCCTCGGTAATTGGTGAAGCTTTCTTT
CDR3: CAISESSVIGEAFF

size: many
V: TRBV7-8
J: TRBJ2-7
D: NA
DNA: TGTGCCAGCAGCTTGGAAGGACTCTACGAGCAGTACTTC
CDR3: CASSLEGLYEQYF

size: NA
V: TRBV12-3/TRBV12-4
J: TRBJ1-2
D: NA
DNA: TGTGCCAGCAGGCTCGACGGGAACTATGGCTACACCTTC
CDR3: CASRLDGNYGYTF

size: NA
V: TRBV18
J: TRBJ2-7
D: NA
DNA: TGTGCCAGCTCACCTGGGAATTGGGGGTACTACGAGCAGTACTTC
CDR3: CASSPGNWGYYEQYF

size: many
V: TRBV20-1
J: TRBJ2-3
D: TRBD1
DNA: TGCAGTGCTTGGACGGGACAGACCGGCGGTCTCGCCGTGTTGAGCACAGATACGCAGTATTTT
CDR3: CSAWTGQTGGLAVLSTDTQYF

size: many
V: TRBV5-5
J: TRBJ2-3
D: NA
DNA: TGTGCCAGCAGCTTGGCTGTAGGGGCCCGAGAATATACGCAGTATTTT
CDR3: CASSLAVGAREYTQYF

size: many
V: TRBV6-5
J: TRBJ1-6
D: NA
DNA: TGTGCCAGCAGTCAACAAGAGAATTCACCCCTCCACTTT
CDR3: CASSQQENSPLHF

size: few
V: TRBV9
J: TRBJ1-2
D: NA
DNA: TGTGCCAGCAGCGACCTCGTTGGCTATGGCTACACCTTC
CDR3: CASSDLVGYGYTF

size: few
V: TRBV20-1
J: TRBJ2-1
D: NA
DNA: TGCAGTGCCGACCGCGCGAGGCCCTACAATGAGCAGTTCTTC
CDR3: CSADRARPYNEQFF

size: NA
V: TRBV9
J: TRBJ1-6
D: NA
DNA: TGTGCCAGCAGCGTAGATGCTAACAATTCACCCCTCCACTTT
CDR3: CASSVDANNSPLHF

size: many
V: TRBV9
J: TRBJ2-3
D: TRBD2
DNA: TGTGCCAGCAGCGCGACTAGCGGCACAGATACGCAGTATTTT
CDR3: CASSATSGTDTQYF

size: many
V: TRBV5-1
J: TRBJ2-7
D: NA
DNA: TGCGCCAGCAGCTTGGGACAGGTCCCCGACGAGCAGTACTTC
CDR3: CASSLGQVPDEQYF

size: many
V: TRBV5-1
J: TRBJ2-7
D: NA
DNA: TGCGCCAGCAGCTTTGCGGTGTTTAGCTCCTACGAGCAGTACTTC
CDR3: CASSFAVFSSYEQYF

size: few
V: TRBV11-2
J: TRBJ1-1
D: NA
DNA: TGTGCCAGCAGCACCCTGGGACCGTTGAACACTGAAGCTTTCTTT
CDR3: CASSTLGPLNTEAFF

size: NA
V: TRBV12-3/TRBV12-4
J: TRBJ2-6
D: TRBD1
DNA: TGTGCCAGCAGTTTAGAGGACAGGGTGGGGGCCAACGTCCTGACTTTC
CDR3: CASSLEDRVGANVLTF

size: NA
V: TRBV29-1
J: TRBJ1-5
D: TRBD1
DNA: TGCAGCGTTTTGGAGACAGGGGTGGGTCAGCCCCAGCATTTT
CDR3: CSVLETGVGQPQHF

size: NA
V: TRBV7-2
J: TRBJ2-2
D: TRBD2
DNA: TGTGCCAGCAGGCGTCAAGCGGGGGGGTACACCGGGGAGCTGTTTTTT
CDR3: CASRRQAGGYTGELFF

size: many
V: TRBV7-2
J: TRBJ2-2
D: NA
DNA: TGTGCCAGCAGCCCCGAGGGTGCCGGGGAGCTGTTTTTT
CDR3: CASSPEGAGELFF

size: medium-sized
V: TRBV6-6
J: TRBJ2-5
D: TRBD1
DNA: TGTGCCAGCAGTGCAGGGGGCGGGTCCCAGTACTTC
CDR3: CASSAGGGSQYF

size: many
V: TRBV20-1
J: TRBJ2-7
D: NA
DNA: TGCAGTGCTAGTGAGGGGGGGCAAACCTACGAGCAGTACTTC
CDR3: CSASEGGQTYEQYF

size: NA
V: TRBV6-5
J: TRBJ2-5
D: TRBD2
DNA: TGTGCCAGCAGTTACGTAGCGGGGGGGTACCAAGAGACCCAGTACTTC
CDR3: CASSYVAGGYQETQYF

size: NA
V: TRBV6-5
J: TRBJ2-1
D: NA
DNA: TGTGCCAGCAGTTCAGTCTGGCCTGGTGAGCAGTTCTTC
CDR3: CASSSVWPGEQFF

size: NA
V: TRBV20-1
J: TRBJ2-1
D: NA
DNA: TGCAGTGCTACAGGCAGCTCCTACAATGAGCAGTTCTTC
CDR3: CSATGSSYNEQFF

size: many
V: TRBV7-9
J: TRBJ2-1
D: NA
DNA: TGTGCCAGCAGCCCTGCCACAGGGTTCGACCACAATGAGCAGTTCTTC
CDR3: CASSPATGFDHNEQFF

size: many
V: TRBV14
J: TRBJ2-1
D: TRBD2
DNA: TGTGCCAGCAGCCAAGGACTAGCGGGCTACAATGAGCAGTTCTTC
CDR3: CASSQGLAGYNEQFF

size: NA
V: TRBV7-2
J: TRBJ1-4
D: NA
DNA: TGTGCCAGCAGCTTCGGTGGGGCACCTAATGAAAAACTGTTTTTT
CDR3: CASSFGGAPNEKLFF

size: many
V: TRBV5-1
J: TRBJ2-5
D: NA
DNA: TGCGCCAGCAGCTTTGGTGGCCGACAAGAAGAGACCCAGTACTTC
CDR3: CASSFGGRQEETQYF

size: many
V: TRBV20-1
J: TRBJ1-6
D: NA
DNA: TGCAGTGCTAGAGATCCAGGAAACACCTATAATTCACCCCTCCACTTT
CDR3: CSARDPGNTYNSPLHF

size: many
V: TRBV4-3
J: TRBJ1-6
D: TRBD1
DNA: TGCGCCAGCAGCCAAGATGGGACAGGAGGATCACCCCTCCACTTT
CDR3: CASSQDGTGGSPLHF

size: many
V: TRBV11-2
J: TRBJ2-1
D: NA
DNA: TGTGCCAGCAGCTTGTTCCCGGGACAAGCTACGAATGAGCAGTTCTTC
CDR3: CASSLFPGQATNEQFF

size: few
V: TRBV27
J: TRBJ1-1
D: NA
DNA: TGTGCCAGCAGTTTTTCAGGGATGGCTTTCTTT
CDR3: CASSFSGMAFF

size: many
V: TRBV7-2
J: TRBJ1-6
D: NA
DNA: TGTGCCAGCAGCTTAGAGAGGGTTTCGAATTCACCCCTCCACTTT
CDR3: CASSLERVSNSPLHF

size: NA
V: TRBV28
J: TRBJ2-5
D: NA
DNA: TGTGCCAGCAGTTTGATGCGGGCGGTAGAGACCCAGTACTTC
CDR3: CASSLMRAVETQYF

size: NA
V: TRBV4-1
J: TRBJ2-1
D: NA
DNA: TGCGCCAGCAGACTCGGGCGGAGCTCCTACAATGAGCAGTTCTTC
CDR3: CASRLGRSSYNEQFF

size: few
V: TRBV4-2
J: TRBJ2-6
D: NA
DNA: TGTGCCAGCAGCCAAGGGGACCCTGGGGCCAACGTCCTGACTTTC
CDR3: CASSQGDPGANVLTF

size: few
V: TRBV4-2
J: TRBJ2-1
D: NA
DNA: TGTGCCAGCAGCCACCAGAACAATGAGCAGTTCTTC
CDR3: CASSHQNNEQFF

size: few
V: TRBV20-1
J: TRBJ1-2
D: NA
DNA: TGCAGTGCTAGAGACCCGACAGGACTCTATGGCTACACCTTC
CDR3: CSARDPTGLYGYTF

size: NA
V: TRBV7-9
J: TRBJ2-4
D: TRBD1
DNA: TGTGCCAGCAGTTCCGCCGGGACAGGGAACATTCAGTACTTC
CDR3: CASSSAGTGNIQYF

size: few
V: TRBV7-9
J: TRBJ2-3
D: NA
DNA: TGTGCCAGCAGTTGGGGCGACGACCCCACAGATACGCAGTATTTT
CDR3: CASSWGDDPTDTQYF

size: many
V: TRBV24-1
J: TRBJ2-1
D: NA
DNA: TGTGCCACCGGGGACCGCAGCTCCTACAATGAGCAGTTCTTC
CDR3: CATGDRSSYNEQFF

size: few
V: TRBV9
J: TRBJ2-5
D: NA
DNA: TGTGCCAGCAGCGCCGGGGATACGGGGATAAGGGAGACCCAGTACTTC
CDR3: CASSAGDTGIRETQYF

size: many
V: TRBV11-2
J: TRBJ1-3
D: TRBD1
DNA: TGTGCCAGCAGCCTCCGGACAGGGTTAGACACCATATATTTT
CDR3: CASSLRTGLDTIYF

size: few
V: TRBV6-5
J: TRBJ1-1
D: TRBD1
DNA: TGTGCCAGTGCGACAGGGACCATGAACACTGAAGCTTTCTTT
CDR3: CASATGTMNTEAFF

size: few
V: TRBV5-4
J: TRBJ2-3
D: TRBD2
DNA: TGTGCCAGCAGCTCGAGCCTAGCGGATCTTCCGAAGCAAGATACGCAGTATTTT
CDR3: CASSSSLADLPKQDTQYF

size: many
V: TRBV7-2
J: TRBJ1-3
D: NA
DNA: TGTGCCAGCAGCTTAGGGCCCAATTCTGGAAACACCATATATTTT
CDR3: CASSLGPNSGNTIYF

size: many
V: TRBV29-1
J: TRBJ2-3
D: TRBD2
DNA: TGCAGCGTTGCAGGACGTGGCGGGGGGGCCACAGATACGCAGTATTTT
CDR3: CSVAGRGGGATDTQYF

size: many
V: TRBV5-1
J: TRBJ1-3
D: NA
DNA: TGCGCCAGCAGCTTGGAGCCGGACCTGGCTGGAAACACCATATATTTT
CDR3: CASSLEPDLAGNTIYF